This T cell receptor beta chain was documented in a study of blood T cell repertoires in COVID-19. Study details: COVID-19 samples from acute and convalescent phases originated in the United States, Italy and Spain. Sample material is recorded as cDNA or gDNA derived from T cells, B-cell-depleted T cells, or PBMCs.

Original methodology: From reference gene primer amplification, estimates of nucleated cell counts were derived. The repertoire was sequenced with immunoSEQ multiplex PCR; TCRdb's copy has only in-frame clones and lacks some. V, J and clone size are those of that table, while D and trimming were read from the DNA. The data contain over 200,000 clones, about 85% of them seen just once; the ten biggest clones take up 0.65% to 0.85%. The CDR3 consists of 15 residues. CDR1 and CDR2 (germline): MDHEN, SYDVKM. The V segment lost 5 bases and the J segment 0 bases; nucleotides outside the gene matches: 4. This receptor was taken from a man in his forties with acute or convalescent COVID-19. The specimen sequenced was peripheral blood. This chain connects TRBV28 to TRBJ2-7, with 10 bases aligning to TRBD2. CDR3 sequence (DNA): TGTGCCAGCAGTCGACTAGCGGGTTCCTCCTACGAGCAGTACTTC. It translates to CASSRLAGSSYEQYF. Combining the CDR3 with reference TRBV28 and TRBJ2-7 gives the whole variable domain DVKVTQSSRYLVKRTGEKVFLECVQDMDHENMFWYRQDPGLGLRLIYFSYDVKMKEKGDIPEGYSVSREKKERFSLILESASTNQTSMYLCASSRLAGSSYEQYFGPGTRLTVT.